The T cell receptor (beta chain) under discussion was sequenced for a study of post-analysis software for immune sequencing data. Overall study findings and caveats: The five TRBV segments detected at higher frequency in patients than in controls included TRBV5-6, TRBV5-1 and TRBV20-1.

The V segment lost 0 bases and the J segment 2 bases; nucleotides outside the gene matches: 6. This CDR3 has 16 residues. Germline V gives CDR1 DFQATT, CDR2 SNEGSKA (reference sequence). Researchers reported that TCR beta cDNA libraries carried unique molecular identifiers. One entry per CDR3 protein results from TCRdb running MiXCR on the PCR reads. Of roughly 400,000 distinct CDR3 sequences listed, 30% to 40% are singletons. A note on this clonotype: What it binds is not known.

The chain couples TRBV20-1 to TRBJ2-1; 8 bases are a match to TRBD2. This TCR was recovered from a girl aged 2 to 10 with multiple sclerosis. The sequencing sample was made of blood. CDR3 in amino acids: CSARDGRAGAYNEQFF. The CDR3 nucleotides read TGCAGTGCTAGAGATGGGAGAGCGGGAGCCTACAATGAGCAGTTCTTC.